This T cell receptor beta chain was profiled in a study of T cell clones after liver transplantation. Germline V gene data show CDR1 as KGHSH and CDR2 as LQKENI. With 2 bases removed from V and 6 bases from J, the gap between germline ends came to 17 bases. This CDR3 is 15 amino acids long. Assay: immunoSEQ multiplex PCR; the TCRdb copy retains only in-frame clones and omits some. Of about 100,000 clones listed, 75% to 90% are singletons. This clone has just one count. The sequencing used CD4+ T cells from blood, collected before liver transplant. The rearrangement links TRBV18 to TRBJ2-7, with D maybe TRBD1 (5 bases). The sequence derives from a human donor who received a liver transplant. The chain's CDR3 is CASSPAGLTLAEQYF. CDR3 nucleotides: TGTGCCAGCTCACCAGCAGGGCTCACTTTAGCCGAGCAGTACTTC.